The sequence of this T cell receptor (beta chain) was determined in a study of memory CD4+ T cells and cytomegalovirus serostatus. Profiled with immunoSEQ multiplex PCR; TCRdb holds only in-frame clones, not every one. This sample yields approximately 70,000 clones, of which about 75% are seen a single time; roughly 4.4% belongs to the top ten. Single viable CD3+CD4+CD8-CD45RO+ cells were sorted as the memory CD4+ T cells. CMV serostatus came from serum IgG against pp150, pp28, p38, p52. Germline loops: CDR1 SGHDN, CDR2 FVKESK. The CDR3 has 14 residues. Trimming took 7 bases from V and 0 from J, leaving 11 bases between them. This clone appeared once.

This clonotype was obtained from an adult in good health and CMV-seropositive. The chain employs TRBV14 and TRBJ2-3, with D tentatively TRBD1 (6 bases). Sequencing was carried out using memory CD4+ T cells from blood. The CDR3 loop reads CASTVGASTDTQYF. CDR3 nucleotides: TGTGCCAGCACCGTGGGGGCTAGCACAGATACGCAGTATTTT.